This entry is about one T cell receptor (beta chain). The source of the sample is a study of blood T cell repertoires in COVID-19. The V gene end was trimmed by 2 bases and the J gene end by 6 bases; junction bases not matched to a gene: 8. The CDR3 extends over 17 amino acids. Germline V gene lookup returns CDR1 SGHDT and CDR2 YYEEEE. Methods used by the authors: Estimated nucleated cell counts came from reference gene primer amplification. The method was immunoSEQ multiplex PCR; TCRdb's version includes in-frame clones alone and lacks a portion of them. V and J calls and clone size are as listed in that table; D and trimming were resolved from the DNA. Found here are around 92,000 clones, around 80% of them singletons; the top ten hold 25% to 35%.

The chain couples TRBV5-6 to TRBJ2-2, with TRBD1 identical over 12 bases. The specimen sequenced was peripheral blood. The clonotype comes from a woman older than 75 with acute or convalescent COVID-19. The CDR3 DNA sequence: TGTGCCAGCAGCTTATATTGGGACAGGGGGCGCGCCGGGGAGCTGTTTTTT. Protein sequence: CASSLYWDRGRAGELFF.